A single T cell receptor (beta chain) is shown here with its context. The sample is drawn from a study of circulating tumor DNA in untreated peripheral T-cell lymphoma. The CDR3 loop spans 16 amino acids. With V trimmed by 4 bases and J by 1 base, 3 bases remained unmatched. Germline V gene lookup returns CDR1 SNHLY and CDR2 FYNNEI. Only in-frame clones appear in the TCRdb table, and some are missing; sequencing was by immunoSEQ multiplex PCR. Of 2,000 to 2,500 clones listed, less than 90% are singletons. Sequencing was carried out using cell-free DNA from blood serum. V and J are TRBV2 and TRBJ1-5, with 11 bases aligning to TRBD1. The TCR comes from a human donor with peripheral T-cell lymphoma. The CDR3 nucleotides are TGTGCCAGCAGTGGGACAGGGGGCCGGAGCAATCAGCCCCAGCATTTT. Translated: CASSGTGGRSNQPQHF.